This T cell receptor beta chain stems from a study of memory CD4+ T cells and cytomegalovirus serostatus. As for the study in general: Healthy Belgian adult donors included fewer than 10 CMV-positive and 24 CMV-negative people.

There are 13 residues in the CDR3. Trimming cost V 2 bases and J 3 bases, with 7 bases left between them. Per germline, CDR1 MNHNY and CDR2 SVGAGI (reference sequence). Some clones are missing from TCRdb's copy, which holds only in-frame ones; the method was immunoSEQ multiplex PCR. The table records roughly 48,000 clones, more than 70% of them present only once. The sort gate was single viable CD3+CD4+CD8-CD45RO+ cells for memory CD4+ T cells. Serum IgG to CMV pp150, pp28, p38 and p52 defined serostatus. General study points: Of under 200 reported CMV TCRbeta sequences, 55 to 80 were found in memory CD4+ repertoires.

Comment on this clone: The antigen remains unidentified.

The TCR originated in an adult in good health and CMV-seropositive. The sample consisted of memory CD4+ T cells from blood. V gene TRBV6-6 combines with J gene TRBJ1-1, with D unresolved. The CDR3 DNA sequence: TGTGCCAGCAGTTACCAGGCCTACACTGAAGCTTTCTTT. Translation gives CASSYQAYTEAFF.